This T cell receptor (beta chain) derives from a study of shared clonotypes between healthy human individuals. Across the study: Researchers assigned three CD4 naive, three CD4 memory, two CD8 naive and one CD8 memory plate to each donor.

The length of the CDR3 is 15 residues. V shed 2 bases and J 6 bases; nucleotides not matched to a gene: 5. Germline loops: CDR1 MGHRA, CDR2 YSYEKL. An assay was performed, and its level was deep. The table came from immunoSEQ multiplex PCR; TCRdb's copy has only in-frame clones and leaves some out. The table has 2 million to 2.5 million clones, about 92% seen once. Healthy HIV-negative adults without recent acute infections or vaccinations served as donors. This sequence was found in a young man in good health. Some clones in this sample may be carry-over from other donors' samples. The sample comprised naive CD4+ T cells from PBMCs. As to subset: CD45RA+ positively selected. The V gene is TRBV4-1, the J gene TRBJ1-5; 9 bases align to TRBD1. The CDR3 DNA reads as TGCGCCAGCAGCCAAACACAGGGGGCGGTTCAGCCCCAGCATTTT. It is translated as CASSQTQGAVQPQHF.